This T cell receptor beta chain was retrieved from a study of blood T cells in healthy people across ages. CDR1 and CDR2 (germline): MNHEY, SVGEGT. The CDR3 is made up of 12 amino acids. The second PCR ran roughly 7 to 12 cycles with a sample-barcoded 5' primer and J-beta primers. TCRdb re-analysed the 5' RACE reads in MiXCR, keeping a single row per CDR3 protein. The repertoire includes 750,000 to 850,000 distinct CDR3 sequences, 25% of them detected once, and approximately 4% sits in the top ten. A few counts support this clonotype. These records were also assigned to another study, of T cells of mothers and their children.

The sequenced sample consisted of blood. The TCR comes from a boy younger than 18 in good health. The gene calls are TRBV6-2 or TRBV6-3 and TRBJ2-5, with D perhaps matching TRBD1 (5 bases). The DNA end is a closer match to TRBJ2-7, so the J assignment may be wrong. The CDR3, as DNA: TGTGCCACCAACAGGCCCCCATACGAGCAGTACTTC. Protein sequence: CATNRPPYEQYF.